The rows below give T cell receptor beta chains drawn from one sample of a study of cytomegalovirus exposure and HLA in healthy donors. Profiled with immunoSEQ multiplex PCR; TCRdb holds only in-frame clones, not every one. The table includes about 180,000 clones, more than 60% detected once. Sample: PBMCs. These receptors were taken from a human donor in good health. Each CDR3 is given with its conserved first and last residue. The order of the fields is CDR3 length, J gene, D gene, clone size, V gene, CDR3 DNA, CDR3 protein. D genes are given only for firm matches. Clone size, where shown, is once, few, many, or a class for clones that have expanded.

13,TRBJ2-1,TRBD2,.,TRBV14,TGTGCCAGCAGGCGGGGGGTTTACAATGAGCAGTTCTTC,CASRRGVYNEQFF
14,TRBJ2-5,.,.,TRBV5-4,TGTGCCAGCAGCCAAGAGGGCAGGGGAGAGACCCAGTACTTC,CASSQEGRGETQYF
13,TRBJ1-4,.,.,TRBV30,TGTGCCTCCGGACAGACAACTAATGAAAAACTGTTTTTT,CASGQTTNEKLFF
14,TRBJ1-1,.,few,TRBV5-1,TGCGCCAGCAGCTCAGGGATCCGGGGGACTGAAGCTTTCTTT,CASSSGIRGTEAFF
13,TRBJ2-1,TRBD1,.,TRBV11-1,TGTGCCAGCAGCCGGGACAGGGGAGGTGAGCAGTTCTTC,CASSRDRGGEQFF
14,TRBJ1-1,.,.,TRBV5-1,TGCGCCAGCAGTATACAGGGAGCGAACACTGAAGCTTTCTTT,CASSIQGANTEAFF
14,TRBJ2-7,TRBD1,.,TRBV6-1,TGTGCCAGCAGTGAAAGGGGGACAGTCTACGAGCAGTACTTC,CASSERGTVYEQYF
13,TRBJ2-7,.,few,TRBV11-2,TGTGCCAGCAGCCTAGGGACTGTCTACGAGCAGTACTTC,CASSLGTVYEQYF
12,TRBJ2-7,.,.,TRBV6-5,TGTGCCAGCAGTTCGGACAGTGGCGAGCAGTACTTC,CASSSDSGEQYF
13,TRBJ1-1,.,.,TRBV18,TGTGCCAGCTCACCAGAGGGTAACACTGAAGCTTTCTTT,CASSPEGNTEAFF
16,TRBJ2-7,.,.,TRBV6-6,TGTGCCAGCAGTTACTCCAGGGTTTCGGACTCCTACGAGCAGTACTTC,CASSYSRVSDSYEQYF
15,TRBJ2-2,TRBD2,.,TRBV27,TGTGCCAGCAGAGCGCCGGGGGGACTCGACGGGGAGCTGTTTTTT,CASRAPGGLDGELFF
14,TRBJ2-7,TRBD1,once,TRBV6-5,TGTGCCAGCAGAGGACAGGGGGAGATATACGAGCAGTACTTC,CASRGQGEIYEQYF
14,TRBJ2-1,TRBD1,.,TRBV7-6,TGTGCCAGCAGCTCCGGGACAGGGAAAGATGAGCAGTTCTTC,CASSSGTGKDEQFF
15,TRBJ1-1,.,.,TRBV18,TGTGCCAGCTCACCACGTGCCGGGGAGCACACTGAAGCTTTCTTT,CASSPRAGEHTEAFF